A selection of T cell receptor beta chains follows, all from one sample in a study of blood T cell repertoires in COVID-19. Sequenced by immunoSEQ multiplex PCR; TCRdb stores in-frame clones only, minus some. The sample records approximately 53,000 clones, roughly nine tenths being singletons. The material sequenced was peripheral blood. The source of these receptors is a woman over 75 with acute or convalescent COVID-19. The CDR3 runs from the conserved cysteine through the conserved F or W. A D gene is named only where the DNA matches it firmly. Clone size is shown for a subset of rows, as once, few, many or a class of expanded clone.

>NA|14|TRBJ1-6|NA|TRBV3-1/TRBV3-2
TGTGCCAGCAGCCAAGGTTGGGGGGATTCACCCCTCCACTTT
CASSQGWGDSPLHF
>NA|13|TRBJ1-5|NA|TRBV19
TGTGCCAGTAGCCGGGTCAGCAATCAGCCCCAGCATTTT
CASSRVSNQPQHF
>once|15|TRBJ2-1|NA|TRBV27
TGTGCCAGCAGTTCCGCAGACAGGCCGAGGAATGAGCAGTTCTTC
CASSSADRPRNEQFF
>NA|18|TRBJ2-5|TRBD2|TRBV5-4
TGTGCCAGCAGCTCTCGTTTCTCGGGCGAGCGGGAGAAAGAGACCCAGTACTTC
CASSSRFSGEREKETQYF
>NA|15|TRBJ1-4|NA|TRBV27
TGTGCCAGCAGTTTAAGCATCTCTCCCGGGGAAAAACTGTTTTTT
CASSLSISPGEKLFF
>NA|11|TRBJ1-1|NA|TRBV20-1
TGCAGTGCTAGCCAGAACACTGAAGCTTTCTTT
CSASQNTEAFF
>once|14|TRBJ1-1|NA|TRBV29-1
TGCAGCGTCTCAGGCACCGATATGAACACTGAAGCTTTCTTT
CSVSGTDMNTEAFF
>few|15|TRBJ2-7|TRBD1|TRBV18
TGTGCCAGCTCACCCGGGACAGGGATCTCCTACGAGCAGTACTTC
CASSPGTGISYEQYF
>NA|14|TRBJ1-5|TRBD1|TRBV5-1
TGCGCCAGCAGCCCCGGACAGGCAAATCAGCCCCAGCATTTT
CASSPGQANQPQHF
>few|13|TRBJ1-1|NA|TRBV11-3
TGTGCCAGCAGCTTACGTATGAACACTGAAGCTTTCTTT
CASSLRMNTEAFF
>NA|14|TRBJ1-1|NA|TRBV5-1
TGCGCCAGCAGCTTGTCAGATATGAACACTGAAGCTTTCTTT
CASSLSDMNTEAFF
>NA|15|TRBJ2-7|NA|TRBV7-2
TGTGCCAGCAGCTTAGCTACGACAGTCTCCTACGAGCAGTACTTC
CASSLATTVSYEQYF
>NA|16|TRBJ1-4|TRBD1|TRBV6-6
TGTGCCAGCAGTTCAGACAGGGGATCGAGGGGTGAAAAACTGTTTTTT
CASSSDRGSRGEKLFF
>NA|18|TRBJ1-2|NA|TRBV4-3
TGCGCCGGCAGCCGATGGAAACCGGGACACGGTTTTTTGAATGGCTACACCTTC
CAGSRWKPGHGFLNGYTF
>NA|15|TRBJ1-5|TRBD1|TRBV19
TGTGCCAGTACCCTGGACAGGGTTAATACTCAGCCCCAGCATTTT
CASTLDRVNTQPQHF
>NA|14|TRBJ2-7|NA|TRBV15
TGTGCCACCAGCAGAGATAAGGGGCCCTACGAGCAGTACTTC
CATSRDKGPYEQYF
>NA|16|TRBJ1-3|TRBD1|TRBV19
TGTGCCAGTAGACCCGTGGACAGGAGGGCTGGAAACACCATATATTTT
CASRPVDRRAGNTIYF
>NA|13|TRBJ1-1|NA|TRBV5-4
TGTGCCAGCAGCGCGCAGGGTGGCGCTGAAGCTTTCTTT
CASSAQGGAEAFF
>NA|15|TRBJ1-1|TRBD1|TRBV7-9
TGTGCCAGCAGCTTTTGGAGACAGGGGACCACTGAAGCTTTCTTT
CASSFWRQGTTEAFF
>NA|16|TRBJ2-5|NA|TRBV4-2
TGTGCCAGCAGCCAAGAGGCGCAGCGGCCCCAAGAGACCCAGTACTTC
CASSQEAQRPQETQYF
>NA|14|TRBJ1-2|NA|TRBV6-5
TGTGCCAGCAAGCCCGGCGACAGCAACTATGGCTACACCTTC
CASKPGDSNYGYTF
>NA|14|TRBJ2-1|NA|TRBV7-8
TGTGCCAGCAGCTTTAGGAGGGTGGGGCGCGAGCAGTTCTTC
CASSFRRVGREQFF
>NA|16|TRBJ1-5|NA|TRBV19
TGTGCCAGTAGTATGAGGAAAGGGGCTGGCAATCAGCCCCAGCATTTT
CASSMRKGAGNQPQHF
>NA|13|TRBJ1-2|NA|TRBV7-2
TGTGCCAGCAGCATAGGGACAAGCTATGGCTACACCTTC
CASSIGTSYGYTF